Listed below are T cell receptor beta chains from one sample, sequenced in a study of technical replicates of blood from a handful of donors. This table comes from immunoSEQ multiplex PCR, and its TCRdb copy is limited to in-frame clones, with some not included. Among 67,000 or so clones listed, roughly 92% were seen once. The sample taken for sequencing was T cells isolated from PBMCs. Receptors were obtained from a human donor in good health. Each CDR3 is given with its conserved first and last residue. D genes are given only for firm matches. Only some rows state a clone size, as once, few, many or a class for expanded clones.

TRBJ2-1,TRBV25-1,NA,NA,TGTGCCAGCGGTACTGTGCGATACAATGAGCAGTTCTTC,CASGTVRYNEQFF
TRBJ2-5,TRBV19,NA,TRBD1,TGTGCCAGTAGGGACAGGGGGCGCGAGACCCAGTACTTC,CASRDRGRETQYF
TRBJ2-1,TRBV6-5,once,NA,TGTGCCAGCAGCCACCAAATCACTAGTGTCGTTGAGCAGTTCTTC,CASSHQITSVVEQFF
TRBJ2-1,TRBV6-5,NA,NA,TGTGCCAGCAGTTATGCTAGTGAGTCTGAGCAGTTCTTC,CASSYASESEQFF
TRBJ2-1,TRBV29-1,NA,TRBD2,TGCAGCATAAAAGGGACCGGGACTAGCGGGAGTAGAATCTTC,CSIKGTGTSGSRIF
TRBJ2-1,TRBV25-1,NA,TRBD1,TGTGCCAGCAGTAGATCCAGGGGGCGCAATGAGCAGTTCTTC,CASSRSRGRNEQFF
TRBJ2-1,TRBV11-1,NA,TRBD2,TGTGCCAGCAGCTTAGAGAGCAGCGGGAGCTTTCAATACAATGAGCAGTTCTTC,CASSLESSGSFQYNEQFF
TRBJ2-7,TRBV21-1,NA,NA,TGTGCCAGCAGCAAAGGACAGTTCCCATCCTACGAGCAGTACTTC,CASSKGQFPSYEQYF
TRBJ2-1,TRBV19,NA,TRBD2,TGTGCCAGTCACCTAGCGGGGGGGTATAATGAGCAGTTCTTC,CASHLAGGYNEQFF
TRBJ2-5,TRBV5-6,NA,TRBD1,TGTGCCAGCAGCTTCACAGGGGCGGAGGAGACCCAGTACTTC,CASSFTGAEETQYF
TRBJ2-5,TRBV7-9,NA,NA,TGTGCCAGCAGCTTAGCGCCCGGGACGGGGGACCAAGAGACCCAGTACTTC,CASSLAPGTGDQETQYF
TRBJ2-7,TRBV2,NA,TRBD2,TGTGCCAGCAGTTTTAGCGGGGAAAACTACGGGGAGCAGTACTTC,CASSFSGENYGEQYF
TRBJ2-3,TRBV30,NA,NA,TGTGCCTGGAGCCGGACTACCGCAGATACGCAGTATTTT,CAWSRTTADTQYF
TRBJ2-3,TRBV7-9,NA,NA,TGTGCCAGCAGCCCCCCGAAGCTCCACACAGATACGCAGTATTTT,CASSPPKLHTDTQYF
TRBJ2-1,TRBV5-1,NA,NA,TGCGCCAGCAGCTTGCTCGTACCCAGCTCCTACAATGAGCAGTTCTTC,CASSLLVPSSYNEQFF
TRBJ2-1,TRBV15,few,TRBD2,TGTGCCACCAGCGGGACTAGCGGGAGATTAAATGAGCAGTTCTTC,CATSGTSGRLNEQFF
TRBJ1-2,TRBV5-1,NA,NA,TGCGCCAGCAGCCAAGCCGACGGGAGGTATGGCTACACCTTC,CASSQADGRYGYTF
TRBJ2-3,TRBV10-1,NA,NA,TGCGCCAGCAGCCTTGGGCCCGTTACAGATACGCAGTATTTT,CASSLGPVTDTQYF
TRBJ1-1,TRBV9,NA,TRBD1,TGTGCCAGCAGCGTAGGGTGGGGGTACAGGGGTGGCACTGAAGCTTTCTTT,CASSVGWGYRGGTEAFF
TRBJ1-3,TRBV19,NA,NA,TGTGCCAGTAGTGGAGGGGAATTCGGAAACACCATATATTTT,CASSGGEFGNTIYF
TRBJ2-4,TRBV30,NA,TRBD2,TGTGCCGGCAGCGGGAGGGCTGCTGTCTACTTC,CAGSGRAAVYF
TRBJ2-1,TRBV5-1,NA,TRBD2,TGCGCCAGCAGCTTGCAGCGGGAGGTCAATGAGCAGTTCTTC,CASSLQREVNEQFF
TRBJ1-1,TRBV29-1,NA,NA,TGCAGCGTTGAAATGACAGCTGAAGCTTTCTTT,CSVEMTAEAFF
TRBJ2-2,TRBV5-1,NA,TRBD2,TGCGCCGACACTGGAGGACTAGCGTATCCCTGGGAGCTGTTTTTT,CADTGGLAYPWELFF
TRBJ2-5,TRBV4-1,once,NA,TGCGCCAGCAGCCAAGACTCAGGGTGGACCCAGTACTTC,CASSQDSGWTQYF
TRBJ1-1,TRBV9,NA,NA,TGTGCCAGCAGCCGGGGGGGGAACACTGAAGCTTTCTTT,CASSRGGNTEAFF
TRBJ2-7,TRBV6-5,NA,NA,TGTGCCAGCAGTTATTTAGTTGCGGCAGACGAGCAGTACTTC,CASSYLVAADEQYF
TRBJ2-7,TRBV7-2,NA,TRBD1,TGTGCCAGCAGTCACTTAACAGGGGGCGAAGATCTCGAGCAGTACTTC,CASSHLTGGEDLEQYF
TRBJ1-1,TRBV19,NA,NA,TGTGCCAGTAGTCCAAAAGGGGGTCCGAACACTGAAGCTTTCTTT,CASSPKGGPNTEAFF
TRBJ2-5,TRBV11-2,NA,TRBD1,TGTGCCAGCAGCTTTTCCCTCGCGACAGGGTCGGAGACCCAGTACTTC,CASSFSLATGSETQYF
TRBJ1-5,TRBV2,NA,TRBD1,TGTGCCAGCAGTCCCCCGGGGACAGTCAATCAGCCCCAGCATTTT,CASSPPGTVNQPQHF
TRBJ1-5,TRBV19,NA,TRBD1,TGTGCCAGTAAGGGACAGGGCAGTCTTTGGCAGCCCCAGCATTTT,CASKGQGSLWQPQHF
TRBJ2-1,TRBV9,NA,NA,TGTGCCAGCAGCGTTGACAGGTACAATGAGCAGTTCTTC,CASSVDRYNEQFF
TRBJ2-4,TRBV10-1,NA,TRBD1,TGCGCCAGTCGAAATCAGGGGGCCGCCAAAAACATTCAGTACTTC,CASRNQGAAKNIQYF
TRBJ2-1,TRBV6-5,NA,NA,TGTGCCAGCAGTTACGTGTCTGGAGGGAATGAGCAGTTCTTC,CASSYVSGGNEQFF
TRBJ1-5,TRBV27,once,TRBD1,TGTGCCAGCAGTTCTACCGGGACAGGGGCACTCTATCAGCCCCAGCATTTT,CASSSTGTGALYQPQHF